Each of the 4 T cell receptor beta chains below was sequenced from the same sample in a study of breast tumors, draining lymph nodes, adjacent tissues. TCRdb redid the calling of the multiplex PCR reads with MiXCR, one entry per CDR3 protein. Counted here are more than 250,000 distinct CDR3 sequences, 30% to 35% occurring once; the ten biggest clones make up roughly 1.1%. The lymph nodes were axillary draining lymph nodes from breast cancer patients. The sample was axillary lymph node tissue. These receptors originate from a female donor with breast cancer. Some clones in this sample may be carry-over from other donors' samples.

This clonotype was observed many times. Here the CDR3 reads CSVDYSGANVLTF. CDR3 in DNA: TGCAGCGTAGACTACTCTGGGGCCAACGTCCTGACTTTC. The chain employs TRBV29-1 and TRBJ2-6; D is possibly TRBD2 (5 bases). The V gene's germline CDR1 is SQVTM and CDR2 ANQGSEA. The CDR3 runs 13 residues. V was shortened by 6 bases and J by 0 bases, with 6 bases between the two germline ends.

This clonotype was found many times. The genes are TRBV9 and TRBJ2-7; 10 bases agree with TRBD2. Germline assignment: CDR1 SGDLS and CDR2 YYNGEE. With V trimmed by 3 bases and J by 6 bases, 12 bases remained unmatched. The CDR3 length is 16 residues. CDR3 sequence: CASSERPGLAFTEQYF. The CDR3 nucleotides read TGTGCCAGCAGCGAAAGACCGGGACTAGCGTTCACCGAGCAGTACTTC.

Comments on this clonotype: Since a much larger clone is just one base distant, this may be a read error. The V and J genes are TRBV5-1 and TRBJ2-5; a possible D gene is TRBD1 (5 bases). Germline CDR1 reads SGHRS; CDR2 reads YFSETQ. Trimming pared 7 bases from V and 5 bases from J, leaving 15 bases between. The CDR3 contains 13 residues. The CDR3 protein is CASGRQRRETQYF. CDR3 nucleotide sequence: TGCGCCAGCGGCAGACAGCGCAGGGAGACCCAGTACTTC.

There are many counts of this clonotype. The rearrangement joins TRBV6-5 to TRBJ1-3; 8 positions match TRBD1. The CDR3 is made up of 17 amino acids. The germline CDR1 and CDR2 sequences are MNHEY and SVGAGI. V was clipped by 0 bases and J by 7 bases; unmatched bases: 11. The CDR3 DNA is TGTGCCAGCAGTTACTCGGTGGACAGGGTTCGACGCAACACCATATATTTT. It is translated as CASSYSVDRVRRNTIYF.